This paragraph covers one TCR beta chain sequence. Measured with immunoSEQ multiplex PCR; TCRdb has only the in-frame clones, and not every one. The repertoire holds about 200,000 clones, with 88% as singletons. Trimming cost V 5 bases and J 4 bases; bases outside gene matches: 7. The germline gives CDR1 MNHEY, CDR2 SVGAGI. This CDR3 is 14 amino acids long. This entry belongs to a study of blood T cell repertoires in COVID-19. This TCR came from a man aged 18 to 35 with active or convalescent COVID-19. Sequencing used peripheral blood. The chain carries TRBV6-5 and TRBJ2-5; 7 nucleotides agree with TRBD1. Written as DNA, the CDR3 is TGTGCCAGCAGTCTTGACAGGGTCGCAGAGACCCAGTACTTC. Translated, it gives CASSLDRVAETQYF.